These T cell receptor beta chains were read from a single sample in a study of T cell responses to AZD1222 COVID-19 vaccine. Repertoires were generated with immunoSEQ multiplex PCR, while TCRdb's copy carries only in-frame clones and drops some. This sample has some 170,000 clones, with more than 80% found just once. Sequencing was performed on peripheral blood, taken on day 0 of AZD1222 vaccination. These receptor sequences come from an adult in good health. The CDR3 runs from the conserved cysteine through the conserved F or W. The D gene is left open where the match is weak. Clone sizes are given selectively: once, few, many, or a class where the clone is expanded.

clone size,D gene,J gene,V gene,CDR3 DNA,CDR3 protein
-,-,TRBJ1-5,TRBV6-5,TGTGCCAGCAGTATGCAGGACAATCAGCCCCAGCATTTT,CASSMQDNQPQHF
-,-,TRBJ1-2,TRBV19,TGTGCCAGTAGTAATCCAGGACCCTATGGCTACACCTTC,CASSNPGPYGYTF
-,TRBD1,TRBJ1-2,TRBV15,TGTGCCACCAGCAGGGGACAGGGCTATGGCTACACCTTC,CATSRGQGYGYTF
-,-,TRBJ1-3,TRBV30,TGTGCCTGGAGTGTACTTGGGGGCTCTGGAAACACCATATATTTT,CAWSVLGGSGNTIYF
-,-,TRBJ2-4,TRBV6-1,TGTGCCAGCAGTGAACAAGATGTGGCCCACTTC,CASSEQDVAHF
once,TRBD2,TRBJ2-7,TRBV30,TGTGCCTGGAGTTCCACTAGCGGGAGTTACGAGCAGTACTTC,CAWSSTSGSYEQYF
-,TRBD1,TRBJ1-1,TRBV7-9,TGTGCCAGCCGACCCAGGGGGGGGAACACTGAAGCTTTCTTT,CASRPRGGNTEAFF
-,-,TRBJ2-1,TRBV23-1,TGCGCCAGCAGTCAATCCGTCCAGACTAGTCCCTTACATTTATCCTACAATGAGCAGTTCTTC,CASSQSVQTSPLHLSYNEQFF
-,-,TRBJ1-5,TRBV5-5,TGTGCCAGCAGCTTGGAGGTGGACAGATCCCCCGATCAGCCCCAGCATTTT,CASSLEVDRSPDQPQHF
-,TRBD2,TRBJ2-7,TRBV9,TGTGCCAGCAGCGTAGCTTCGGGAGGAGTCTACGAGCAGTACTTC,CASSVASGGVYEQYF
-,-,TRBJ2-3,TRBV7-8,TGTGCCAGCAGCTCGCCCGGGGGCAGAAGTTACACAGATACGCAGTATTTT,CASSSPGGRSYTDTQYF
once,-,TRBJ2-7,TRBV5-1,TGCGCCAGCAGCTTGGGGTCTAGCAAAGGGAACGAGCAGTACTTC,CASSLGSSKGNEQYF
few,-,TRBJ2-3,TRBV5-1,TGCGCCAGCAGCTTGGTGCCCCGAAGCACAGATACGCAGTATTTT,CASSLVPRSTDTQYF
-,-,TRBJ2-7,TRBV6-6,TGTGCCAGCAGTTACATGATATCCTACGAGCAGTACTTC,CASSYMISYEQYF
-,TRBD2,TRBJ2-2,TRBV2,TGTGCCAGCAGGTCCGTATTAGCGGGAGGAGGGGAGCTGTTTTTT,CASRSVLAGGGELFF
-,-,TRBJ2-5,TRBV14,TGTGCCAGCAGCCAAGTTGTCCAAGAGACCCAGTACTTC,CASSQVVQETQYF
-,TRBD1,TRBJ1-1,TRBV28,TGTGCCGGACAGGGGCACACTGAAGCTTTCTTT,CAGQGHTEAFF
-,-,TRBJ2-7,TRBV2,TGTGCCAGCATCGAGGATGGCAGGGCGTCCTACGAGCAGTACTTC,CASIEDGRASYEQYF
-,-,TRBJ2-7,TRBV2,TGTGCCAGCATCCCCAGCTCCTACGAGCAGTACTTC,CASIPSSYEQYF
-,-,TRBJ2-2,TRBV19,TGTGCCAGTAGCCAGACCTGGAACACCGGGGAGCTGTTTTTT,CASSQTWNTGELFF
-,-,TRBJ2-3,TRBV6-5,TGTGCCAGCTCTACGGCCGCAGGTACGCAGTATTTT,CASSTAAGTQYF
-,TRBD1,TRBJ2-1,TRBV19,TGTGCCACCGGACAGGGAATGGGCAATGAGCAGTTCTTC,CATGQGMGNEQFF
-,TRBD1,TRBJ2-7,TRBV28,TGTGCCAGCAGTTTCGGTGGGACAGGGGCGTACGAGCAGTACTTC,CASSFGGTGAYEQYF
once,-,TRBJ1-1,TRBV19,TGTGCCAGTAGTCCCCAGGGTCAAGGAAGCACTGAAGCTTTCTTT,CASSPQGQGSTEAFF
-,-,TRBJ2-7,TRBV30,TGTGCCTGGAGGGATTTACGACGGGGGACGTCCTACGAGCAGTACTTC,CAWRDLRRGTSYEQYF
-,-,TRBJ2-5,TRBV19,TGTGCCAGTAGTATAGTGGCAGAGACCCAGTACTTC,CASSIVAETQYF
-,-,TRBJ2-6,TRBV27,TGTGCCAGCAGCCCCGGACTCGTCTCTGGGGCCAACGTCCTGACTTTC,CASSPGLVSGANVLTF
-,-,TRBJ1-1,TRBV9,TGTGCCAGCAGCGTAGTCAGCCAGGACACTGAAGCTTTCTTT,CASSVVSQDTEAFF
-,TRBD1,TRBJ1-2,TRBV28,TGTGCCAGCAGCCGTGGACAGGGTTATGGCTACACCTTC,CASSRGQGYGYTF